This is a list of T cell receptor beta chains from one sample in a study of vaccination and CD4 T cells after COVID-19. TCRdb itself ran the PCR reads through MiXCR, one entry per CDR3 protein. The table records approximately 4,400 distinct CDR3 sequences, 37% of them present only once. These receptors' antigens are unknown. The input for sequencing was CD4+ T cells from blood, cultured in vitro, taken after SARS-CoV-2 vaccination. The receptors here all came from a human donor who had recovered from COVID-19. Each CDR3 is given with its conserved first and last residue. The D gene is left open where the match is weak. Not every row has a clone size; where given, it reads once, few, many or a size class.

j_call d_call clone_size v_call cdr3_nt cdr3_aa
TRBJ2-7 NA NA TRBV21-1 TGTGCCAGCAGCCCCTGGACTAGCGGGGTCTACGAGCAGTACTTC CASSPWTSGVYEQYF
TRBJ1-1 NA large TRBV7-9 TGTGCCAGCAGAGGAACAGGAGCTGAACAAACTGAAGCTTTCTTT CASRGTGAEQTEAFF
TRBJ2-7 TRBD1 NA TRBV5-1 TGCGCCAGCAGCTTGAGCCAGGGGGCTTGGGTCGAGCAGTACTTC CASSLSQGAWVEQYF
TRBJ2-1 NA NA TRBV21-1 TGTGCCAGCAGCAAAGTGGGTAGCGGGGAATACAATGAGCAGTTCTTC CASSKVGSGEYNEQFF
TRBJ1-6 TRBD1 few TRBV6-5 TGTGCCAGCAGTTGGACAGGTACAAATTCACCCCTCCACTTT CASSWTGTNSPLHF
TRBJ1-1 NA few TRBV6-2/TRBV6-3 TGTGCCAGCAGCAAATGGACAGTCATGAACACTGAAGCTTTCTTT CASSKWTVMNTEAFF
TRBJ1-2 NA few TRBV6-5 TGTGCCAGCAGTTACTCGAAGGTCCTTAGGTACACCTTC CASSYSKVLRYTF
TRBJ1-3 NA NA TRBV20-1 TGCAGTGCACTACAGGGCTCTGGAAACACCATATATTTT CSALQGSGNTIYF
TRBJ1-5 NA few TRBV6-1 TGTGCCAGCAGTGTAGAACAGGGTGGCAATCAGCCCCAGCATTTT CASSVEQGGNQPQHF
TRBJ2-5 TRBD2 NA TRBV7-2 TGTGCCAGCAGCTTAGGCGGGGGGGCCGGAGAGACCCAGTACTTC CASSLGGGAGETQYF
TRBJ1-2 TRBD1 NA TRBV24-1 TGTGCCACCAGTGATTCTGGGACAGGGAGGTATGGCTACACCTTC CATSDSGTGRYGYTF
TRBJ2-5 TRBD2 few TRBV11-3 TGTGCCAGCAGCCCCTTTATGACTAGCGACCTATACCAAGAGACCCAGTACTTC CASSPFMTSDLYQETQYF
TRBJ2-5 NA NA TRBV11-3 TGTGCCAGCAGCTCCGGATGGGAGACCCAGTACTTC CASSSGWETQYF
TRBJ1-3 TRBD1 NA TRBV4-3 TGCGCCAGCAGCCAAGACCAGGGGGCGAACACCATATATTTT CASSQDQGANTIYF
TRBJ1-1 NA NA TRBV19 TGTGCCAGTAGTAACGGGGTTGGGACTGAAGCTTTCTTT CASSNGVGTEAFF
TRBJ1-2 TRBD1 few TRBV3-1 TGTGCCAGCAGCCAGGGGGGACAGGATGGCTACACCTTC CASSQGGQDGYTF
TRBJ1-1 TRBD1 NA TRBV7-4 TGTGCCAGCAGCTTAGCGGGGGACAGGGGGCGAATTTCCACTGAAGCTTTCTTT CASSLAGDRGRISTEAFF
TRBJ1-1 NA few TRBV5-4 TGTGCCAGCAGCTTTGGCGAGGGGATAACGATGAACACTGAAGCTTTCTTT CASSFGEGITMNTEAFF
TRBJ1-1 TRBD1 few TRBV19 TGTGCCAGTAGTAAGGGACAGTTGAACACTGAAGCTTTCTTT CASSKGQLNTEAFF
TRBJ2-7 NA few TRBV20-1 TGCAGTGCCCTCCGGGCCTCTCGAGACGAGCAGTACTTC CSALRASRDEQYF
TRBJ1-2 TRBD1 NA TRBV10-3 TGTGCCATCAGTGAAAACAGGGGAGAGGGTGGCTACACCTTC CAISENRGEGGYTF
TRBJ2-4 NA NA TRBV7-8 TGTGCCAGCAGCCCGGGGACTTACGATCGAAACATTCAGTACTTC CASSPGTYDRNIQYF
TRBJ1-1 NA few TRBV6-1 TGTGCCAGCAGTGAACCAGGGGAAGCTTTCTTT CASSEPGEAFF
TRBJ2-7 TRBD2 NA TRBV10-2 TGCGCCAGCAGCGGGGGGGTCTACGAGCAGTACTTC CASSGGVYEQYF
TRBJ2-1 TRBD2 few TRBV14 TGTGCCAGCAGCCAGGGACTAGCGGGGAGTAATGAGCAGTTCTTC CASSQGLAGSNEQFF
TRBJ2-6 NA once TRBV6-1 TGTGCCAGCAGTGAACACGGAGGCTCTGGGGCCAACGTCCTGACTTTC CASSEHGGSGANVLTF
TRBJ2-1 TRBD2 NA TRBV6-1 TGTGCCAGCAGCCCGGGGGGGGCCTTTTCCCACAATGAGCAGTTCTTC CASSPGGAFSHNEQFF